This is a list of T cell receptor beta chains from one sample in a study of cytomegalovirus exposure and HLA in healthy donors. Sequencing used immunoSEQ multiplex PCR; TCRdb keeps in-frame clones, though not all of them. This table holds about 140,000 clones, about 91% found once. The source material was PBMCs. Receptors were obtained from a young man in good health and CMV-seropositive. The CDR3 runs from the conserved cysteine through the conserved F or W. A D gene is named only where the DNA matches it firmly. For some rows the clone size is stated as once, few or many, or as a class when expanded; others skip it.

j_gene	v_gene	d_gene	abundance	CDR3nt	CDR3aa
TRBJ2-7	TRBV5-1	TRBD1	NA	TGCGCCAGCAGCTCGGGACAGGAAATACGAGGAGAGCAGTACTTC	CASSSGQEIRGEQYF
TRBJ2-1	TRBV5-5	NA	NA	TGTGCCAGCAGCTTGAGGTCAGCGTTGATGTACAATGAGCAGTTCTTC	CASSLRSALMYNEQFF
TRBJ2-7	TRBV5-6	TRBD1	NA	TGTGCCAGCAGCCGACGATACATAAGGGACAGGGCAACCGATTACGAGCAGTACTTC	CASSRRYIRDRATDYEQYF
TRBJ2-7	TRBV6-1	TRBD1	NA	TGTGCCAGCAATAACGACAGGGGGGATTACGAGCAGTACTTC	CASNNDRGDYEQYF
TRBJ1-2	TRBV30	TRBD1	once	TGTGCCTGGAGTCCGCATTCCGGGACAGGGTCCTATGGCTACACCTTC	CAWSPHSGTGSYGYTF
TRBJ1-1	TRBV30	NA	NA	TGTGCCTGGAGTGTACGTCCCCAGGGTAACACTGAAGCTTTCTTT	CAWSVRPQGNTEAFF
TRBJ1-6	TRBV6-1	NA	NA	TGTGCCAGCAGTGAAGGGGGAGAGCATAATTCACCCCTCCACTTT	CASSEGGEHNSPLHF
TRBJ2-1	TRBV5-5	TRBD2	NA	TGTGCCAGCAGCCTCCCCGGGGGGGCCGGCGAGCAGTTCTTC	CASSLPGGAGEQFF
TRBJ2-1	TRBV2	TRBD2	NA	TGTGCCAGCAGGGATGCGGGAGCTTACAATGAGCAGTTCTTC	CASRDAGAYNEQFF
TRBJ2-2	TRBV10-3	NA	NA	TGTGCCATCAGCTCACAGGTGAACACCGGGGAGCTGTTTTTT	CAISSQVNTGELFF
TRBJ1-6	TRBV2	NA	NA	TGTGCCAGCAGCCCAACCCTAGGCAATTCACCCCTCCACTTT	CASSPTLGNSPLHF
TRBJ2-7	TRBV29-1	TRBD1	once	TGCAGCGTTGTCGGACAGGGATATGACGAGCAGTACTTC	CSVVGQGYDEQYF
TRBJ2-3	TRBV6-4	NA	NA	TGTGCCAGCAGTATTCAGGGGCAGGGCACAGATACGCAGTATTTT	CASSIQGQGTDTQYF
TRBJ1-1	TRBV9	TRBD1	NA	TGTGCCAGCAGCGTAGCTTCAGGGGGCCTCACTGAAGCTTTCTTT	CASSVASGGLTEAFF